The 21 T cell receptor beta chains listed next were all sequenced from one sample in a study of cytomegalovirus exposure and HLA in healthy donors. The PCR had 60 Vbeta and 13 Jbeta primers. Sequenced by immunoSEQ multiplex PCR; TCRdb stores in-frame clones only, minus some. The table has around 200,000 clones, about four fifths seen once; the top ten hold over 1.5%. Sequenced input: PBMCs. The receptors derive from a man over 45 in good health and CMV-seronegative.

CDR3 bases: TGTGCCAGCAGTGGAGACGGCGTGACAGGGGGCCGGGGTCAGCCCCAGCATTTT. It specifies CASSGDGVTGGRGQPQHF. The chain employs TRBV6-1 and TRBJ1-5, with 10 positions matching TRBD1. Germline V gives CDR1 MNHNS, CDR2 SASEGT. This CDR3 comprises 18 residues. The ends lost 4 bases at V and 6 bases at J; junction bases unmatched: 15.

V gene TRBV5-5 combines with J gene TRBJ2-7; weak D call: TRBD1 (5 bases). The CDR3 covers 16 residues. Germline CDR1 reads SGHKS; CDR2 reads YYEKEE (reference sequence). V dropped 0 bases and J dropped 0 bases, with 13 bases sitting between them. The chain's CDR3 is CASSLVTGPSSYEQYF. In DNA form, the CDR3 reads TGTGCCAGCAGCTTGGTAACAGGCCCTAGCTCCTACGAGCAGTACTTC. Based on the CDR3 plus reference TRBV5-5 and TRBJ2-7, the full variable domain is DAGVTQSPTHLIKTRGQQVTLRCSPISGHKSVSWYQQVLGQGPQFIFQYYEKEERGRGNFPDRFSARQFPNYSSELNVNALLLGDSALYLCASSLVTGPSSYEQYFGPGTRLTVT.

This chain connects TRBV10-3 to TRBJ2-7; a weak D match, TRBD2 (5 bases). V was pared by 10 bases and J by 2 bases, with 18 bases between. This CDR3 spans 14 amino acids. Germline V gene data show CDR1 as ENHRY and CDR2 as SYGVKD. The CDR3 DNA reads as TGTGCCACCTCCCAGTGGGAGTCGACCTACGAGCAGTACTTC. Residues: CATSQWESTYEQYF.

The rearrangement links TRBV6-6 to TRBJ2-7; 7 positions match TRBD1. CDR1 MNHNY and CDR2 SVGAGI come from the germline V gene (reference sequence). The J segment lost 4 bases and the V segment lost 6 bases, leaving 15 bases of the junction unmatched. The CDR3 is 16 residues long. CDR3 nucleotide sequence: TGTGCCAGCAGCTCACTAGGGGGCGACAGTTTATACGAGCAGTACTTC. Translation: CASSSLGGDSLYEQYF.

The chain recombines TRBV19 with TRBJ1-3; 9 nucleotides align to TRBD1. Germline trimming cut 4 bases from V and 8 bases from J; bases unmatched to any gene: 6. The CDR3 contains 14 residues. Germline CDR1 is LNHDA and CDR2 is SQIVND (reference sequence). In DNA form, the CDR3 reads TGTGCCAGTAGTACCCCGGGACAGGGTTACACCATATATTTT. Protein sequence: CASSTPGQGYTIYF.

The rearrangement joins TRBV12-5 to TRBJ2-1; 9 bases line up with TRBD2. This CDR3 contains 16 residues. V gave up 2 bases and J gave up 4 bases; unmatched junction bases: 6. Germline values: CDR1 LGHNT, CDR2 FRNRAP. This CDR3 reads CASGLRLAGTYNEQFF. The CDR3, as DNA: TGTGCTAGTGGTTTGAGGCTAGCGGGGACTTACAATGAGCAGTTCTTC.

This rearrangement joins TRBV5-6 to TRBJ2-1; TRBD2 aligns across 9 bases. This CDR3 is 17 amino acids long. The V segment lost 4 bases and the J segment 9 bases; nucleotides outside the gene matches: 17. Germline V CDR1 and CDR2: SGHDT, YYEEEE. CDR3: CASSLSAGGPRKSEQFF. DNA of the CDR3: TGTGCCAGCAGCCTGAGTGCGGGAGGGCCTAGGAAGAGTGAGCAGTTCTTC. Complete variable domain (other parts from reference TRBV5-6 and TRBJ2-1): DAGVTQSPTHLIKTRGQQVTLRCSPKSGHDTVSWYQQALGQGPQFIFQYYEEEERQRGNFPDRFSGHQFPNYSSELNVNALLLGDSALYLCASSLSAGGPRKSEQFFGPGTRLTVL.

The V call is TRBV2, the J call TRBJ1-4, with 10 positions matching TRBD1. The CDR3 consists of 14 residues. Trimming took 9 bases from V and 8 from J; bases not matched to a gene: 9. Germline V CDR1 and CDR2: SNHLY, FYNNEI. This CDR3 reads CARESGQGNEKLFF. The DNA of the CDR3 is TGTGCCAGAGAGTCGGGACAGGGGAACGAAAAACTGTTTTTT.

The genes are TRBV14 and TRBJ2-7, with 8 bases fitting TRBD1. The CDR3 runs to 14 residues. Germline V gives CDR1 SGHDN, CDR2 FVKESK. With V trimmed by 4 bases and J by 5 bases, 7 bases remained unmatched. In DNA form, the CDR3 reads TGTGCCAGCAGCCCCTACAGGGGGTCCAACGAGCAGTACTTC. It codes for CASSPYRGSNEQYF.

The gene calls are TRBV5-1 and TRBJ2-2, with 9 bases lining up with TRBD1. From germline, CDR1 is SGHRS and CDR2 YFSETQ. CDR3 length: 15 residues. After removal of 5 bases from V and 3 bases from J, the junction contained 5 bases not matched to a gene. CDR3 nucleotides: TGCGCCAGCAGTAGGAGGACAGGGGACACCGGGGAGCTGTTTTTT. Its protein product is CASSRRTGDTGELFF.

The chain recombines TRBV2 with TRBJ2-1; 11 nucleotides match TRBD2. CDR1 is SNHLY and CDR2 is FYNNEI in the germline V gene. CDR3 length: 19 amino acids. V was clipped by 7 bases and J by 4 bases; unmatched bases: 18. The CDR3 here is CASNPILIAGGRGYNEQFF. The CDR3 coding sequence is TGTGCCAGCAATCCCATCCTGATAGCGGGAGGGCGAGGATACAATGAGCAGTTCTTC.

The CDR3 here is CASRRQEGPETQYF. CDR3 bases: TGTGCCAGCAGGCGCCAGGAGGGGCCGGAGACCCAGTACTTC. The chain carries TRBV6-1 and TRBJ2-5; maybe TRBD2 (6 bases). Trimming removed 6 bases at V and 5 bases at J, with 16 bases between. The germline V gene encodes CDR1 MNHNS and CDR2 SASEGT. The CDR3 is made up of 14 amino acids.

This clone occurred a few times. The same CDR3 arises from other DNA sequences in this sample as well. The rearrangement links TRBV7-2 to TRBJ2-1, with TRBD2 matching over 15 bases. Germline trimming cut 3 bases from V and 6 bases from J; bases unmatched to any gene: 0. There are 15 residues in the CDR3. Germline CDR1 is SGHTA and CDR2 is FQGNSA. The CDR3 loop is CASSLGLAGGNEQFF. In DNA form, the CDR3 reads TGTGCCAGCAGCTTGGGACTAGCGGGGGGCAATGAGCAGTTCTTC.

This chain links TRBV4-3 with TRBJ2-5, with 10 bases fitting TRBD2. The J call could be wrong; TRBJ2-7 is a better fit for the DNA end. The length of the CDR3 is 16 residues. CDR1 and CDR2 (germline): LGHNA, YSLEER. CDR3 amino acids: CASSQDWASGSYEQYF. The CDR3 nucleotides are TGCGCCAGCAGCCAAGATTGGGCTAGCGGGAGCTACGAGCAGTACTTC.

The chain is built from TRBV15 and TRBJ2-1, with 7 positions matching TRBD2. CDR1 is LNHNV and CDR2 is YYDKDF in the germline V gene (reference sequence). This CDR3 comprises 20 residues. The trim removed 0 bases at V and 6 bases at J, leaving 20 bases unmatched. The CDR3 coding sequence is TGTGCCACCAGCAGAGATAATTGGCTTCAGGGAGGGAGAGGTACCAATGAGCAGTTCTTC. This codes for CATSRDNWLQGGRGTNEQFF.

The V gene is TRBV4-3, the J gene TRBJ1-4; 7 bases agree with TRBD1. This CDR3 spans 17 amino acids. Germline CDR1 LGHNA, CDR2 YSLEER. V gave up 1 base and J gave up 3 bases; unmatched junction bases: 8. The CDR3 here is CASSQGARGEANEKLFF. In nucleotides, the CDR3 is TGCGCCAGCAGCCAAGGCGCCAGGGGGGAGGCTAATGAAAAACTGTTTTTT.

This CDR3 reads CASSPGLATDTQYF. DNA for the CDR3: TGTGCCAGCAGCCCCGGACTAGCCACAGATACGCAGTATTTT. The chain joins TRBV5-6 to TRBJ2-3; 8 bases align to TRBD2. Looked up from germline, CDR1 is SGHDT and CDR2 is YYEEEE. The V segment lost 4 bases and the J segment 2 bases; nucleotides outside the gene matches: 3. The CDR3 is 14 amino acids. Full variable domain (outside the CDR3, taken from reference TRBV5-6 and TRBJ2-3): DAGVTQSPTHLIKTRGQQVTLRCSPKSGHDTVSWYQQALGQGPQFIFQYYEEEERQRGNFPDRFSGHQFPNYSSELNVNALLLGDSALYLCASSPGLATDTQYFGPGTRLTVL.

This sequence joins TRBV10-3 and TRBJ2-2, with D possibly matching TRBD2 (5 bases). The germline V gene encodes CDR1 ENHRY and CDR2 SYGVKD. This CDR3 contains 14 residues. The V and J ends lost 7 bases and 1 base respectively, with 10 bases between them. The CDR3 sequence: CAITASKNTGELFF. Here the CDR3 DNA reads TGTGCCATCACGGCTAGCAAGAACACCGGGGAGCTGTTTTTT.

V and J are TRBV4-3 and TRBJ2-1; TRBD2 agrees at 8 bases. Per germline, CDR1 LGHNA and CDR2 YSLEER. V was clipped by 4 bases and J by 2 bases; unmatched bases: 4. The CDR3 has 15 amino acids. CDR3 coding DNA: TGCGCCAGCAGCCCAGCGGGAGAACCCTACAATGAGCAGTTCTTC. It codes for CASSPAGEPYNEQFF.

J is TRBJ2-2 and V is TRBV29-1; tentatively, D is TRBD2 (5 bases). V lost 5 bases, J lost 8 bases, and 21 bases lay in between. The CDR3 spans 15 residues. From germline, CDR1 is SQVTM and CDR2 ANQGSEA. The CDR3 DNA reads TGCAGCGTTTCCACGAGTCCGAGTGGACTGGGGGAGCTGTTTTTT. Amino acids: CSVSTSPSGLGELFF.

J is TRBJ2-1 and V is TRBV5-1, with 7 bases aligning to TRBD1. The length of the CDR3 is 16 residues. The trim removed 5 bases at V and 4 bases at J, leaving 12 bases unmatched. Germline loops: CDR1 SGHRS, CDR2 YFSETQ. The chain's CDR3 is CASSPMGDSYYNEQFF. In nucleotides, the CDR3 is TGCGCCAGCAGTCCTATGGGGGACAGTTATTACAATGAGCAGTTCTTC.